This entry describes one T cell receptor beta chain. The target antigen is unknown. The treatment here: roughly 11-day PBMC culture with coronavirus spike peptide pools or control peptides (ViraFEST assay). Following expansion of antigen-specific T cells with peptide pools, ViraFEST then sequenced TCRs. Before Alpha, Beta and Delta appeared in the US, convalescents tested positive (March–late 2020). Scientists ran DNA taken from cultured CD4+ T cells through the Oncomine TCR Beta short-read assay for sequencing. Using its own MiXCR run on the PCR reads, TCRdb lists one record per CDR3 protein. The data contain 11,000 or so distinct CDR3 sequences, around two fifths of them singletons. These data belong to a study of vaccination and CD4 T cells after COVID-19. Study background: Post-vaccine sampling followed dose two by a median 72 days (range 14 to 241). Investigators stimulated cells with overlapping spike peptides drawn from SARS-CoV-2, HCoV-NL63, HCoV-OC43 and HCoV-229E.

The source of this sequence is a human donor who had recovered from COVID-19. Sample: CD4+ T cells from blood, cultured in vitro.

CDR3 bases: TGTGCCAGCAGCTTCTCTAGCGGGAACACCGGGGAGCTGTTTTTT. Translated, it gives CASSFSSGNTGELFF. The chain is built from TRBV9 and TRBJ2-2; 7 nucleotides align to TRBD2. Germline V gene data show CDR1 as SGDLS and CDR2 as YYNGEE. The CDR3 totals 15 residues. Unmatched junction bases numbered 4, after V lost 4 bases and J lost 1 base. Complete variable domain (other parts from reference TRBV9 and TRBJ2-2): DSGVTQTPKHLITATGQRVTLRCSPRSGDLSVYWYQQSLDQGLQFLIQYYNGEERAKGNILERFSAQQFPDLHSELNLSSLELGDSALYFCASSFSSGNTGELFFGEGSRLTVL.